This TCR beta chain was sequenced for a study of primary melanoma T cells and metastatic recurrence (dated by TCRdb to 2018 to 2021). For the wider study: The cohort comprised about 210 primary melanomas of stage T2 to T4, with thickness greater than 1 mm. The T-cell fraction measured by TCR beta sequencing was compared against progression-free survival as the clinical outcome. Histopathological grading of tumor-infiltrating lymphocytes was compared with the T-cell fraction derived from sequencing. Whether T-cell fraction and T-cell repertoire clonality in primary melanoma tumors predicted patient outcome was tested in the study.

Comment on this clone: Which antigen it targets is not known. At one of its ends the junction is not consistent with the germline gene, which may arise from a read error.

Reading from cysteine to phenylalanine, the CDR3 counts 14 amino acids. Only the CDR3 part of the read is kept: 42 bases, read in frame from the first base. The germline V gene gives CDR1 as MGHRA and CDR2 as YSYEKL. The patients had surgically resected primary melanoma that was considered potentially curable but at risk of metastatic recurrence. The library was made by the immunoSEQ multiplex PCR assay. Primary melanoma tumor tissue was subjected to high-throughput sequencing of the T-cell receptor beta chain. Processing in the source paper ran as follows. The repertoire analyses covered TCRB CDR3 sharing between samples and the distribution of insertions and deletions. A gradient-boosted model ranked the predictive value of the T-cell fraction against histopathological variables. TCRdb limited this immuneACCESS table to in-frame rearrangements with V and J called. A share of clones is missing; checked studies link under half to unresolved V genes, and the rest is unexplained. The V and J calls and the clone size are those of that table, but D and trimming were determined from the DNA. The sample records 290 or so clones, 90% of which are singletons. The ten largest clones represent roughly 9.9% of the sample.

Study-wide findings and limitations: Progression-free survival prediction was reportedly improved more by adding T-cell fraction to tumor thickness than by adding any other histopathological variable. Protection appeared to be conferred by a T-cell fraction above 20% regardless of ulceration status, mitotic rate or nodal disease. The authors framed an effective T-cell-mediated antitumor response in primary melanoma only as a suggestion, not a demonstrated mechanism. The tumor T-cell fraction reportedly predicted progression-free survival independently of thickness, ulceration, mitotic rate and age.

The chain couples TRBV4-1 to TRBJ1-4; no D gene can be assigned with confidence. The clonotype originates from a human donor with melanoma. The sequenced sample was melanoma tumor tissue. The CDR3 here reads CTSSLRATNEKLFF. The DNA sequence reads TGCACCAGCAGCCTGCGGGCAACTAATGAAAAACTGTTTTTT.